Detailed here is one T cell receptor beta chain. The data derive from a study of blood T cell repertoires in COVID-19. About the research overall: Both acute and convalescent COVID-19 samples were obtained from the United States, Italy and Spain. Sources were T cells, B-cell-depleted T cells, or PBMCs; the material itself was cDNA or gDNA.

The germline V gene has CDR1 MDHEN and CDR2 SYDVKM. The CDR3 is 13 residues long. Trimming took 7 bases from V and 8 from J, leaving 15 bases between them. As originally analysed: How many nucleated cells were present was estimated from reference gene primer amplification. TCRdb's copy holds only in-frame clones and misses some; the assay was immunoSEQ multiplex PCR. The DNA was the basis for D and trimming; V, J and clone size are from that table. The sample has 65,000 or so clones; around 90% are singletons. The sample taken for sequencing was peripheral blood. The origin of this receptor is a human donor with acute or convalescent COVID-19. The donor label of this sample is uncertain. The genes are TRBV28 and TRBJ2-1; a weak D match, TRBD2 (6 bases). The CDR3 coding sequence is TGTGCCAGCACCCGACTAGGGCGGGATGAGCAGTTCTTC. Amino acid sequence: CASTRLGRDEQFF.